This note documents a single T cell receptor (beta chain) sequence. The antigen is not known. The V gene's germline CDR1 is MNHNY and CDR2 SVGAGI (reference sequence). The CDR3 runs to 16 residues. The J segment lost 0 bases and the V segment lost 7 bases, leaving 9 bases of the junction unmatched. This entry is derived from a study of glioma-infiltrating T cells after dendritic cell vaccination. Study in general: Dendritic cells derived from monocytes and pulsed with autologous tumor lysate formed the vaccine. General observations from the study: Few patients contributed both blood and tumor specimens.

Time point given: after dendritic cell vaccination, including at tumor progression/relapse. Primers: 60 V beta forward and 13 J beta reverse. Sequencing used immunoSEQ multiplex PCR; TCRdb keeps in-frame clones, though not all of them. The sample contains about 65,000 clones, around 86% of which appear only once. The receptor was isolated from a human donor with glioblastoma. The gene calls are TRBV6-6 and TRBJ2-1; 7 bases are a match to TRBD1. Sequencing was performed on blood, taken after dendritic cell vaccination. CDR3 coding DNA: TGTGCCAGCATTACGACAGGGACCAGCTCCTACAATGAGCAGTTCTTC. This sequence encodes CASITTGTSSYNEQFF.